Listed below are T cell receptor beta chains from one sample, sequenced in a study of blood T cell repertoires in COVID-19. Using immunoSEQ multiplex PCR, the repertoire was profiled, and TCRdb retains in-frame clones only, with some absent. The sample has under 85,000 clones, approximately 89% seen once; the top ten hold roughly 5.5%. Input material: peripheral blood. Every receptor here comes from a man at least 80 years old with acute or convalescent COVID-19. The CDR3 runs from the conserved cysteine through the conserved F or W. Clone size appears in some rows only: once, few, many, or a class for an expanded clone.

CASSFLGQGTDTQYF	TRBJ2-3	15	TRBV7-2	NA
CASSLLAQGPDSPLHF	TRBJ1-6	16	TRBV7-9	NA
CASSSGISTDTQYF	TRBJ2-3	14	TRBV7-2	once
CASSQDRGEAFF	TRBJ1-1	12	TRBV3-1/TRBV3-2	NA
CASSSPQGAEYGYTF	TRBJ1-2	15	TRBV7-9	NA
CAISESSGAGEAFF	TRBJ1-1	14	TRBV10-3	NA
CASSSRIAGGYNEQFF	TRBJ2-1	16	TRBV5-1	NA
CASRTSGETYNEQFF	TRBJ2-1	15	TRBV19	once
CASSLRQANTEAFF	TRBJ1-1	14	TRBV7-3	once
CASSQDGGGAYNEQFF	TRBJ2-1	16	TRBV4-3	NA
CASSKRASGSGANTGELFF	TRBJ2-2	19	TRBV6-4	NA
CASSNPRDSWGRGTDTQYF	TRBJ2-3	19	TRBV11-3	NA
CASTTGNYGYTF	TRBJ1-2	12	TRBV6-5	many
CASSPGLAGDDIDTQYF	TRBJ2-3	17	TRBV18	NA
CASRRTGVSNQPQHF	TRBJ1-5	15	TRBV6-5	NA
CASSFMGGGTGELFF	TRBJ2-2	15	TRBV7-2	NA
CASSLVGTALRETQYF	TRBJ2-5	16	TRBV7-6	NA
CASSALTSTDTQYF	TRBJ2-3	14	TRBV9	NA
CASSVVGQGYTGELFF	TRBJ2-2	16	TRBV9	once
CASSPSPVLVPGNEQFF	TRBJ2-1	17	TRBV18	NA
CASSLASGELFF	TRBJ2-2	12	TRBV11-2	NA
CASSVGAGDSTDTQYF	TRBJ2-3	16	TRBV9	few
CASSLRGASYNEQFF	TRBJ2-1	15	TRBV28	NA
CASSSREGVGNQPQHF	TRBJ1-5	16	TRBV19	NA
CASSLSRPGGGDTQYF	TRBJ2-3	16	TRBV11-1	once
CASSLGQGAYYGYTF	TRBJ1-2	15	TRBV11-2	NA
CASSSRQGGYGYTF	TRBJ1-2	14	TRBV19	NA
CASSLRPGEAYTDTQYF	TRBJ2-3	17	TRBV5-4	NA
CASRLLPLLSDTGELFF	TRBJ2-2	17	TRBV28	once
CASSSLAIIGETQYF	TRBJ2-5	15	TRBV6-2/TRBV6-3	NA
CASKLAAAQGSEAFF	TRBJ1-1	15	TRBV5-1	NA
CASSLHDRGGRGYTF	TRBJ1-2	15	TRBV11-2	NA
CASSDYARDEQFF	TRBJ2-1	13	TRBV6-4	NA
CASSQDRSYEQYF	TRBJ2-7	13	TRBV3-1/TRBV3-2	NA
CASSSRDRTYEQYF	TRBJ2-7	14	TRBV18	NA
CASSSTSGNTDTQYF	TRBJ2-3	15	TRBV7-9	NA
CASSVEAGTNYGYTF	TRBJ1-2	15	TRBV9	NA
CASSFLKLAGANVLTF	TRBJ2-6	16	TRBV28	NA
CSARQGDFYNEQFF	TRBJ2-1	14	TRBV29-1	NA
CASTPAQGARDTQYF	TRBJ2-3	15	TRBV6-5	NA
CASSPDSDWITANYGYTF	TRBJ1-2	18	TRBV28	NA
CASSSVWGTVNTEAFF	TRBJ1-1	16	TRBV7-2	NA
CAISSGPVGADTQYF	TRBJ2-3	15	TRBV10-3	once
CASSPTGNTNEQYF	TRBJ2-7	14	TRBV19	NA
CASSLEQGLGSYEQYF	TRBJ2-7	16	TRBV7-8	NA
CASSLGQGGVYGYTF	TRBJ1-2	15	TRBV11-2	NA
CASTRGGQGEAEQYF	TRBJ2-7	15	TRBV19	NA
CASSYYRGRIRYTF	TRBJ1-2	14	TRBV6-5	NA
CASSPGRGWSSGANVLTF	TRBJ2-6	18	TRBV5-1	NA
CASSYGPTASQPQHF	TRBJ1-5	15	TRBV6-2/TRBV6-3	NA
CASSLQVHSGANVLTF	TRBJ2-6	16	TRBV28	few
CASSLGVGSGANVLTF	TRBJ2-6	16	TRBV7-2	NA
CTSSQVYHVEGDGETQYF	TRBJ2-5	18	TRBV1	NA